This T cell receptor beta chain was identified in a study of shared clonotypes between healthy human individuals. Study background: Donors had three CD4 naive, three CD4 memory, two CD8 naive and one CD8 memory plate apiece. Study-level findings and limits: Enrolling few donors narrowed the genetic and exposure-history diversity that was represented. In four donors, around 4.8% of naive CD4 clonotypes appeared in common. The study generally estimated greater richness for naive than memory subsets.

Only in-frame clones appear in the TCRdb table, and some are missing; sequencing was by immunoSEQ multiplex PCR. The sample yields 2,500,000 or so clones, 90% to 95% seen once. V trimming: 0 bases; J trimming: 4 bases; junction bases outside the gene matches: 3. CDR3 size: 16 residues. CDR1 and CDR2 (germline): MNHEY, SMNVEV (reference sequence). On this clone: Its antigen is unidentified.

The source of this sequence is a man aged 18 to 35 in good health. Some clones in this sample may be carry-over from other donors' samples. The sequenced sample consisted of naive CD4+ T cells from PBMCs. Subset denoted: CD45RA+ positively selected. This chain connects TRBV27 to TRBJ2-2, with 9 bases that match TRBD1. In DNA form, the CDR3 reads TGTGCCAGCAGTTTATCGGGACAGGGTAGCACCGGGGAGCTGTTTTTT. Protein sequence: CASSLSGQGSTGELFF.